This entry lists 27 T cell receptor beta chains sequenced from one sample in a study of a mutant IDH1 vaccine in newly diagnosed glioma. The time point denotes: baseline, week 1 (first vaccination visit). Treatment of the sample: pre-vaccination baseline after standard-of-care therapy. Clones were read by immunoSEQ multiplex PCR, and TCRdb kept only the in-frame ones, dropping some. The sample lists about 21,000 clones, approximately 85% occurring once. The sequences come from PBMCs, collected from a glioma patient treated with radiotherapy, temozolomide or both. The receptors come from a man aged 40-49 years with glioma.

This clone was recorded only once. This sequence joins TRBV7-2 and TRBJ1-5, with D perhaps matching TRBD1 (5 bases). There are 15 residues in the CDR3. Trimming stripped 5 bases from V and 0 bases from J, with 11 bases between. Germline V lookup: CDR1 SGHTA, CDR2 FQGNSA. CDR3 sequence reads: CASSPGGPSNQPQHF. The CDR3 DNA reads as TGTGCCAGCAGCCCCGGGGGACCTAGCAATCAGCCCCAGCATTTT.

The chain uses TRBV27 and TRBJ1-5; D gene uncertain. With 5 bases removed from V and 2 bases from J, the gap between germline ends came to 10 bases. The CDR3 has 14 residues. Germline V CDR1 and CDR2: MNHEY, SMNVEV (reference sequence). CDR3 DNA: TGTGCCAGCAGTCCCGGACTCGGCAATCAGCCCCAGCATTTT. It yields the protein CASSPGLGNQPQHF.

The V and J genes are TRBV6-4 and TRBJ1-5; D uncertain. CDR1 and CDR2 from the germline V gene are MRHNA and SNTAGT. The CDR3 contains 13 residues. V was cut by 0 bases and J by 3 bases, with 3 bases left in between. The CDR3: CASSDSYNQPQHF. CDR3 nucleotides: TGTGCCAGCAGTGACTCCTACAATCAGCCCCAGCATTTT.

The chain recombines TRBV28 with TRBJ2-1; no firm D call. V lost 2 bases and J 0 bases, leaving 5 bases between the germline ends. The CDR3 contains 14 residues. Germline CDR1 MDHEN, CDR2 SYDVKM. CDR3 nucleotides: TGTGCCAGCAGTTTAGTGAGCTCCTACAATGAGCAGTTCTTC. It translates to CASSLVSSYNEQFF.

The V and J genes are TRBV6-1 and TRBJ1-4; no clear D gene. There are 12 residues in the CDR3. V was shortened by 2 bases and J by 7 bases, with 5 bases between the two germline ends. Germline loops: CDR1 MNHNS, CDR2 SASEGT. As DNA, the CDR3 is TGTGCCAGCAGTGAACTACTTGAAAAACTGTTTTTT. This sequence encodes CASSELLEKLFF.

V and J are TRBV5-4 and TRBJ1-2; D might be TRBD1 (5 bases). CDR1 and CDR2 (germline): SGHNT, YYREEE (reference sequence). The V end was cut by 0 bases, the J end by 7 bases, with 16 bases between. There are 15 residues in the CDR3. CDR3 sequence (DNA): TGTGCCAGCAGCTTGGAATCGTCAGGGTTTACTGGCTACACCTTC. Protein sequence: CASSLESSGFTGYTF.

The chain joins TRBV30 to TRBJ1-5; no reliable D call. The CDR3 loop spans 13 amino acids. The V end lost 3 bases, the J end lost 8 bases, and 14 bases lay between the germline ends. Germline V CDR1 and CDR2: GTSNPN, SVGIG (reference sequence). In nucleotides, the CDR3 is TGTGCCTGGAGCAGAGACCTAAGGGAGCCCCAGCATTTT. This encodes CAWSRDLREPQHF.

The V and J genes are TRBV7-2 and TRBJ2-2; D remains unclear. CDR3 length: 14 amino acids. The germline V and J ends were trimmed by 5 bases and 3 bases, with 10 bases remaining between them. Germline-derived CDR1 and CDR2 are SGHTA and FQGNSA. Here the CDR3 reads CASSPDRYTGELFF. Written as DNA, the CDR3 is TGTGCCAGCAGCCCCGACCGATACACCGGGGAGCTGTTTTTT.

The rearrangement links TRBV6-5 to TRBJ1-2; 8 bases agree with TRBD1. V lost 2 bases, J lost 3 bases, and 5 bases stayed unmatched. The CDR3 extends over 15 amino acids. Germline V gives CDR1 MNHEY, CDR2 SVGAGI. The DNA for the CDR3 is TGTGCCAGCAGTTACCGAGGACAGGGACACTATGGCTACACCTTC. Amino acids: CASSYRGQGHYGYTF.

The V call is TRBV5-1, the J call TRBJ1-1; TRBD1 is a possible D gene (6 bases). Trimming left V 2 bases short and J 0 bases short, with 8 bases between. The CDR3 has 14 amino acids. Germline CDR1 and CDR2: SGHRS and YFSETQ. CDR3 sequence: CASSLQGMNTEAFF. CDR3 nucleotide sequence: TGCGCCAGCAGCTTACAGGGTATGAACACTGAAGCTTTCTTT. Full variable domain (outside the CDR3, taken from reference TRBV5-1 and TRBJ1-1): KAGVTQTPRYLIKTRGQQVTLSCSPISGHRSVSWYQQTPGQGLQFLFEYFSETQRNKGNFPGRFSGRQFSNSRSEMNVSTLELGDSALYLCASSLQGMNTEAFFGQGTRLTVV.

The V call is TRBV6-6, the J call TRBJ1-1; TRBD1 is a possible D gene (5 bases). This CDR3 is built from 14 residues. V lost 8 bases and J 1 base, leaving 14 bases between the germline ends. CDR1 is MNHNY, CDR2 SVGAGI, per germline (reference sequence). CDR3 in DNA: TGTGCCAGCGGCCTGAGGGGCACGAACACTGAAGCTTTCTTT. This codes for CASGLRGTNTEAFF.

The genes are TRBV6-5 and TRBJ2-7; the D gene could be TRBD1 or TRBD2 (5 bases each). CDR1 is MNHEY and CDR2 is SVGAGI in the germline V gene. Trimming removed 2 bases at V and 3 bases at J, with 14 bases between. The CDR3 length is 15 residues. This CDR3 is CASSYGPGTGYEQYF. The CDR3 nucleotides are TGTGCCAGCAGTTACGGCCCAGGGACCGGCTACGAGCAGTACTTC.

V and J are TRBV28 and TRBJ1-5; a possible D gene is TRBD1 (6 bases). Germline V lookup: CDR1 MDHEN, CDR2 SYDVKM. The CDR3 is made up of 14 amino acids. Deletions cut 3 bases from V and 6 bases from J, with 12 bases between. The CDR3 nucleotides read TGTGCCAGCAGTTTTAGGGGGGCAGGTCAGCCCCAGCATTTT. This codes for CASSFRGAGQPQHF.

The chain is built from TRBV30 and TRBJ1-4; 10 bases are shared with TRBD1. V dropped 2 bases and J dropped 4; count of bases not matched to a gene: 13. The CDR3 spans 18 residues. Germline-derived CDR1 and CDR2 are GTSNPN and SVGIG (reference sequence). The chain's CDR3 is CAWSIRDRGSGGNEKLFF. Written as DNA, the CDR3 is TGTGCCTGGAGTATCCGGGACAGGGGAAGCGGGGGTAATGAAAAACTGTTTTTT.

The chain combines TRBV4-2 with TRBJ2-2, with TRBD2 matching over 9 bases. Germline V gene data show CDR1 as LGHNA and CDR2 as YNFKEQ. The J segment lost 7 bases and the V segment lost 0 bases, leaving 9 bases of the junction unmatched. The CDR3 spans 17 residues. The CDR3 DNA reads as TGTGCCAGCAGCCAAGACCCCCAGCGGGGGGCCGTCGGGGAGCTGTTTTTT. It specifies CASSQDPQRGAVGELFF.

This clone was picked up one time. The rearrangement uses TRBV6-5 and TRBJ1-1, with 7 bases lining up with TRBD1. Germline lookup yields CDR1 MNHEY and CDR2 SVGAGI. This CDR3 has 16 residues. V lost 4 bases, J lost 7 bases, and 15 bases stayed unmatched. CDR3 sequence (DNA): TGTGCCAGCAGTTCCCCGTCGGGGACAGAGCATCGTGAAGCTTTCTTT. Translation gives CASSSPSGTEHREAFF.

This clone was recorded only once. J is TRBJ1-1 and V is TRBV27, with D possibly being TRBD1 (5 bases). There are 11 residues in the CDR3. V was clipped by 8 bases and J by 11 bases, with 15 bases between them. Germline V CDR1 and CDR2: MNHEY, SMNVEV (reference sequence). CDR3 in DNA: TGTGCCAGCCGGGGGGTCAGGGTGGCTTTCTTT. This sequence encodes CASRGVRVAFF.

The chain employs TRBV30 and TRBJ2-6; D is possibly TRBD1 (6 bases). Looked up from germline, CDR1 is GTSNPN and CDR2 is SVGIG (reference sequence). The CDR3 has 17 residues. The V end was cut by 0 bases, the J end by 0 bases, with 12 bases between. The CDR3 coding sequence is TGTGCCTGGAGTGTATTGAGGGGGATCTCTGGGGCCAACGTCCTGACTTTC. It codes for CAWSVLRGISGANVLTF.

The chain uses TRBV30 and TRBJ1-2, with a possible D match to TRBD1 (5 bases). The CDR3 has 15 amino acids. CDR1 is GTSNPN, CDR2 SVGIG, per germline (reference sequence). Between the trimmed V and J ends, which lost 0 bases and 4 bases, there was a span of 15 bases. The chain's CDR3 is CAWSVRSWGSYGYTF. The DNA for the CDR3 is TGTGCCTGGAGTGTACGAAGCTGGGGCTCCTATGGCTACACCTTC.

The V gene is TRBV28, the J gene TRBJ2-3; TRBD2 agrees at 7 bases. The germline CDR1 and CDR2 sequences are MDHEN and SYDVKM. The CDR3 has 16 residues. The V gene end was trimmed by 6 bases and the J gene end by 0 bases; junction bases not matched to a gene: 9. The CDR3 sequence: CASSPWEGRSTDTQYF. The CDR3 DNA reads as TGTGCCAGCAGCCCTTGGGAGGGCCGTAGCACAGATACGCAGTATTTT. Using reference TRBV28 and TRBJ2-3 for the parts outside the CDR3, the full variable domain is DVKVTQSSRYLVKRTGEKVFLECVQDMDHENMFWYRQDPGLGLRLIYFSYDVKMKEKGDIPEGYSVSREKKERFSLILESASTNQTSMYLCASSPWEGRSTDTQYFGPGTRLTVL.

The rearrangement links TRBV5-1 to TRBJ1-1; D gene ambiguous. The CDR3 is 12 residues long. Looked up from germline, CDR1 is SGHRS and CDR2 is YFSETQ. With 0 bases removed from V and 8 bases from J, the gap between germline ends came to 8 bases. DNA for the CDR3: TGCGCCAGCAGCTTGGGACAAAGCGAAGCTTTCTTT. It is translated as CASSLGQSEAFF.

The chain links TRBV5-1 to TRBJ1-1; 7 bases are shared with TRBD1. V gave up 0 bases and J gave up 1 base; unmatched junction bases: 3. Germline-derived CDR1 and CDR2 are SGHRS and YFSETQ. This CDR3 spans 15 amino acids. The CDR3 sequence: CASSLVQGKNTEAFF. DNA for the CDR3: TGCGCCAGCAGCTTGGTACAGGGGAAGAACACTGAAGCTTTCTTT.

The chain has TRBV18 and TRBJ1-1; D call uncertain. Looked up from germline, CDR1 is KGHSH and CDR2 is LQKENI. The V and J ends lost 3 bases and 5 bases respectively, with 16 bases between them. The CDR3 consists of 15 residues. CDR3 residues: CASSPLGRDDTEAFF. CDR3 nucleotide sequence: TGTGCCAGCTCACCTCTCGGACGAGATGATACTGAAGCTTTCTTT.

The rearrangement links TRBV4-2 to TRBJ1-4; TRBD1 matches 8 bases. Germline V gene lookup returns CDR1 LGHNA and CDR2 YNFKEQ. With V trimmed by 0 bases and J by 5 bases, 5 bases remained unmatched. This CDR3 is built from 16 residues. The CDR3 bases are TGTGCCAGCAGCCAAGACTTCGGGACAGGAAATGAAAAACTGTTTTTT. This codes for CASSQDFGTGNEKLFF.

The rearrangement joins TRBV6-1 to TRBJ1-5, with a possible D match to TRBD1 (6 bases). The CDR3 length is 14 residues. Trimming removed 5 bases at V and 4 bases at J, with 12 bases between. Per the germline V gene, CDR1 is MNHNS and CDR2 is SASEGT. CDR3 nucleotides: TGTGCCAGCAGTCCGGGACATACTAATCAGCCCCAGCATTTT. Amino acids: CASSPGHTNQPQHF.

CDR3 bases: TGTGCCAGCAGCTTGACCCCCAGGGACGGCTACACCTTC. Its protein is CASSLTPRDGYTF. This chain uses TRBV5-8 with TRBJ1-2; maybe TRBD1 (5 bases). The V end lost 1 base, the J end lost 8 bases, and 12 bases lay between the germline ends. The V gene's germline CDR1 is SGHTS and CDR2 YDEGEE. The CDR3 spans 13 residues.

This chain uses TRBV19 with TRBJ2-2, with a tentative D call TRBD1 (6 bases). This CDR3 has 17 amino acids. Per germline, CDR1 LNHDA and CDR2 SQIVND (reference sequence). Trimming shortened V by 5 bases and J by 2 bases, and 18 bases separated the two germline ends. The CDR3 DNA reads as TGTGCCAGTAGTGGGGGCCTACAAATTATCAACACCGGGGAGCTGTTTTTT. Encoded protein: CASSGGLQIINTGELFF.